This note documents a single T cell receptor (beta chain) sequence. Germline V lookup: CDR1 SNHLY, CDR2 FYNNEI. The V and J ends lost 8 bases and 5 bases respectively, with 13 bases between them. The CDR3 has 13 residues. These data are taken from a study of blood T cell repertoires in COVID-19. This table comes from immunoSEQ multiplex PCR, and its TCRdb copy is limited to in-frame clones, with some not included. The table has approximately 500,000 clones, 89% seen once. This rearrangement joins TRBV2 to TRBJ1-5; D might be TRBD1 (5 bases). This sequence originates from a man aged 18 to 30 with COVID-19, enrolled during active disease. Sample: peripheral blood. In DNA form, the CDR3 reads TGTGCCAGCGCGCTTAGCAGGGATCAGCCCCAGCATTTT. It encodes CASALSRDQPQHF.